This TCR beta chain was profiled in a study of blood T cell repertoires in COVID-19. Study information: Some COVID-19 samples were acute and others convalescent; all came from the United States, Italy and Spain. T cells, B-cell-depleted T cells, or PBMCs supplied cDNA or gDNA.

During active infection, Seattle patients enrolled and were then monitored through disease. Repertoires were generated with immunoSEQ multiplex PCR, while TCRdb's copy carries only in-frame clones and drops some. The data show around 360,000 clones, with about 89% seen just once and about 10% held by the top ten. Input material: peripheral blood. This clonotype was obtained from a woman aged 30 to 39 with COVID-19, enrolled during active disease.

This CDR3 is CAWEGTQDYGYTF. The CDR3 region has the DNA TGTGCCTGGGAAGGGACACAAGACTATGGCTACACCTTC. The chain uses TRBV30 and TRBJ1-2; tentative D call: TRBD1 (6 bases). Germline V CDR1 and CDR2: GTSNPN, SVGIG (reference sequence). V was trimmed by 5 bases and J by 3 bases, leaving 13 bases between them. This CDR3 is 13 amino acids long.